These T cell receptor beta chains were read from a single sample in a study of T cell responses to AZD1222 COVID-19 vaccine. Sequencing was performed with immunoSEQ multiplex PCR; in TCRdb, only in-frame clones are kept and a portion is missing. The sample yields roughly 150,000 clones, about nine tenths seen once. The specimen was peripheral blood, collected on day 0 of AZD1222 vaccination. All receptors derive from an adult in good health. Each CDR3 is given without its conserved first and last residue.

CDR3 length | J gene | V gene | CDR3 protein
14 | TRBJ2-7 | TRBV11-2 | ASSAVNRGGSYEQY
12 | TRBJ2-7 | TRBV6-5 | ASRSGLAIFEQY
12 | TRBJ1-1 | TRBV7-2 | ASSLATVNTEAF
9 | TRBJ2-2 | TRBV2 | ASSKTGELF
11 | TRBJ1-1 | TRBV12-3/TRBV12-4 | ASSGTQNTEAF
11 | TRBJ2-2 | TRBV25-1 | ASSELATGELF
13 | TRBJ1-6 | TRBV6-5 | ASSYLGLRNSPLH
11 | TRBJ1-1 | TRBV14 | ASSQAGGTEAF
11 | TRBJ1-2 | TRBV6-2/TRBV6-3 | ASSYSGLDGYT
15 | TRBJ1-1 | TRBV7-9 | ASSLPRVGQDNTEAF
14 | TRBJ1-1 | TRBV18 | ASSPRGQGLGTEAF
11 | TRBJ1-5 | TRBV6-5 | ASTERGLQPQH
13 | TRBJ2-7 | TRBV7-9 | ASSPAELAVYEQY
15 | TRBJ1-5 | TRBV6-2/TRBV6-3 | ASSYSRGTPSNQPQH
14 | TRBJ2-2 | TRBV4-2 | ASSQDRGVNTGELF
12 | TRBJ1-5 | TRBV19 | ASSGQGAFQPQH
12 | TRBJ1-2 | TRBV9 | ASSVGGSDYGYT
12 | TRBJ2-7 | TRBV10-3 | AISGGLAGREQY
13 | TRBJ2-3 | TRBV28 | ASSFAGSSTDTQY
13 | TRBJ2-7 | TRBV15 | ATSSSEWRGDEQY
14 | TRBJ1-3 | TRBV13 | ASSLDRGLPGNTIY
13 | TRBJ2-3 | TRBV19 | ASSMTGVGTDTQY
12 | TRBJ2-5 | TRBV30 | AWRRTARGETQY
12 | TRBJ1-6 | TRBV9 | ASSVAEVSSPLH
11 | TRBJ1-6 | TRBV28 | ASTDRVNSPLH
15 | TRBJ2-3 | TRBV5-1 | ASSPDEINPHTDTQY
14 | TRBJ2-7 | TRBV13 | ASSPDTSSDSYEQY
12 | TRBJ2-2 | TRBV5-6 | ASSGGRATGELF
13 | TRBJ1-4 | TRBV5-1 | ASSLSYSGSEKLF
14 | TRBJ1-5 | TRBV4-1 | ASSQVGGLINQPQH
12 | TRBJ1-4 | TRBV7-9 | ASSLGPYNEKLF
17 | TRBJ2-1 | TRBV14 | ASSQVNYIAGERYNEQF
11 | TRBJ2-7 | TRBV7-3 | ASSLTDRGEQY
12 | TRBJ2-7 | TRBV7-2 | ASSSSRSSDEQY